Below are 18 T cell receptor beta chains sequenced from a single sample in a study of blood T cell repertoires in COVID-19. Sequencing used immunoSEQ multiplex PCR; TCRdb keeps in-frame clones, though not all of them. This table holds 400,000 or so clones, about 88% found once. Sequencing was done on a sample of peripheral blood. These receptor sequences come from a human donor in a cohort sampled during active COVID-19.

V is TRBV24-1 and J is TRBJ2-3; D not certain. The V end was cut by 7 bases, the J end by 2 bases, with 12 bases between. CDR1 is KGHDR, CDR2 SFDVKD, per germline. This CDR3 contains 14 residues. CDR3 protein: CATRDSLDTDTQYF. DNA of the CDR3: TGTGCCACCAGAGACTCCCTGGACACAGATACGCAGTATTTT.

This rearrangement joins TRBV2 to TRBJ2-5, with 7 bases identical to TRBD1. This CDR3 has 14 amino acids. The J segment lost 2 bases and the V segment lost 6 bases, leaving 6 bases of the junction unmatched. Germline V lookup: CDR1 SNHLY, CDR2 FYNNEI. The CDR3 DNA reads TGTGCCAGCAGCCAAGGGACAGAACAAGAGACCCAGTACTTC. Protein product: CASSQGTEQETQYF.

CDR3 sequence: CASSWTGGGQETQYF. The CDR3 DNA reads TGTGCCAGCAGTTGGACGGGAGGAGGTCAAGAGACCCAGTACTTC. The chain combines TRBV6-5 with TRBJ2-5, with TRBD2 matching over 7 bases. Germline assignment: CDR1 MNHEY and CDR2 SVGAGI. V gave up 4 bases and J gave up 2 bases; unmatched junction bases: 7. CDR3 length: 15 residues.

The CDR3 nucleotides read TGTGCCAGCAGCCTACGACTAGCGGACACAGATACGCAGTATTTT. Amino acid sequence: CASSLRLADTDTQYF. The genes are TRBV4-2 and TRBJ2-3, with TRBD2 identical over 9 bases. Germline values: CDR1 LGHNA, CDR2 YNFKEQ. The CDR3 contains 15 residues. With V trimmed by 4 bases and J by 2 bases, 4 bases remained unmatched.

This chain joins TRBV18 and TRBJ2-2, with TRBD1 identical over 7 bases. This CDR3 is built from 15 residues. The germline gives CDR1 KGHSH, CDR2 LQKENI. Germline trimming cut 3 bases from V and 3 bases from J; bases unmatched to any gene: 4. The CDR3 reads CASSPDGTDTGELFF. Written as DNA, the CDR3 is TGTGCCAGCTCACCGGACGGGACAGACACCGGGGAGCTGTTTTTT.

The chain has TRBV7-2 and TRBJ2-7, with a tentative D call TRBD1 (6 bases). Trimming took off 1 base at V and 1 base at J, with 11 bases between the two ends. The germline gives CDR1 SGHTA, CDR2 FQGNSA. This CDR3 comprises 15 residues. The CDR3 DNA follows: TGTGCCAGCAGCTTAGAGAAGGGGGTGTCCTACGAGCAGTACTTC. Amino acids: CASSLEKGVSYEQYF.

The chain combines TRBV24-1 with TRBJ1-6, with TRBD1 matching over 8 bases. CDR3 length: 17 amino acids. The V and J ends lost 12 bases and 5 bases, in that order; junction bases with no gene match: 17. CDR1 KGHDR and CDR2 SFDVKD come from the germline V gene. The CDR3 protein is CAVLPSDRGLNNSPLHF. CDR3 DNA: TGTGCCGTCTTACCTTCCGACAGGGGCCTTAATAATTCACCCCTCCACTTT.

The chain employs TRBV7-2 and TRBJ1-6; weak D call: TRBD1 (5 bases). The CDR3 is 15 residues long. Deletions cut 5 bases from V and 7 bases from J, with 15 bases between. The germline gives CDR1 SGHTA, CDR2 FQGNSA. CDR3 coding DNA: TGTGCCAGCAGCCCCCGGGGGAACTTGAATTCACCCCTCCACTTT. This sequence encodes CASSPRGNLNSPLHF.

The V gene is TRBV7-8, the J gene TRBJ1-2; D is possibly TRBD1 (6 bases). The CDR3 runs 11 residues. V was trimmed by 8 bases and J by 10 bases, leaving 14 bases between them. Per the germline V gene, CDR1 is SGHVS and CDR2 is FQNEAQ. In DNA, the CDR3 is TGTGCCAGCGTCACTGCAGGGGCCTACACCTTC. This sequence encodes CASVTAGAYTF.

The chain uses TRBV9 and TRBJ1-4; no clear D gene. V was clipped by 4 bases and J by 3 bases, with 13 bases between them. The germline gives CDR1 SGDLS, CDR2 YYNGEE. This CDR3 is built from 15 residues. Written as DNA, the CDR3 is TGTGCCAGCAGCCCTGGCGGAGTTCCTAATGAAAAACTGTTTTTT. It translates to CASSPGGVPNEKLFF.

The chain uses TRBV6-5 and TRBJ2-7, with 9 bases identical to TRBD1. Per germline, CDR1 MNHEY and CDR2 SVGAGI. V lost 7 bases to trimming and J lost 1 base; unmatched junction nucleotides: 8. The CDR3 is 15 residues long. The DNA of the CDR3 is TGTGCCAGCACCCCCGCCGGGACAGGGTCCTACGAGCAGTACTTC. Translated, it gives CASTPAGTGSYEQYF.

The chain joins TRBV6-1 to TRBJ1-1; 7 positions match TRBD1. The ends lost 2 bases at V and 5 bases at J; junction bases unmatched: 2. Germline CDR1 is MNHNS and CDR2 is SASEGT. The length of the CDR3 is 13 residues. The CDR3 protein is CASSENRGTEAFF. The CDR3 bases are TGTGCCAGCAGTGAAAACAGGGGAACTGAAGCTTTCTTT.

The CDR3, as DNA: TGTGCCTGGAGTGTTCGGGACAGGGTTTACGAGCAGTACTTC. Amino acid sequence: CAWSVRDRVYEQYF. V usage is TRBV30 and J usage is TRBJ2-7, with 9 bases lining up with TRBD1. CDR1 GTSNPN and CDR2 SVGIG come from the germline V gene (reference sequence). J gave up 4 bases and V 0 bases, and 4 bases lay outside the gene matches. The CDR3 sequence is 14 residues long.

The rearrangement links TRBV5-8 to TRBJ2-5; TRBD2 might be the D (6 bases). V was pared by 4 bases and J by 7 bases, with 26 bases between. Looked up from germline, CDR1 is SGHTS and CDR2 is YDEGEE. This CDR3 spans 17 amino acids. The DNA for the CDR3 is TGTGCCAGCAGCGCCCTAGGGAAAGCCCAGTTGGAGGGGACCCAGTACTTC. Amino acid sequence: CASSALGKAQLEGTQYF.

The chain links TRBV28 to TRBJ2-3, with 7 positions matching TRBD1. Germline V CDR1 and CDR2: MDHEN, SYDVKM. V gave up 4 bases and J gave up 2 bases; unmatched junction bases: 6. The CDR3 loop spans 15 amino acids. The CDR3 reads CASSSDRAPTDTQYF. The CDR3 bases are TGTGCCAGCAGTTCCGACAGGGCGCCCACAGATACGCAGTATTTT. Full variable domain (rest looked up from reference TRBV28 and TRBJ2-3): DVKVTQSSRYLVKRTGEKVFLECVQDMDHENMFWYRQDPGLGLRLIYFSYDVKMKEKGDIPEGYSVSREKKERFSLILESASTNQTSMYLCASSSDRAPTDTQYFGPGTRLTVL.

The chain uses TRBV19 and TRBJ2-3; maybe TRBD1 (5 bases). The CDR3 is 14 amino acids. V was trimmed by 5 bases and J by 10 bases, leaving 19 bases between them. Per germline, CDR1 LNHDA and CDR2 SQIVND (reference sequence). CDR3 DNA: TGTGCCAGTAGTTCTATAGACCACCCCAGGGCGCAGTATTTT. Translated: CASSSIDHPRAQYF.

CDR3 nucleotides: TGTGCCAGCAGTTCGACCGGGACAGGGGGATACGAGCAGTACTTC. Protein: CASSSTGTGGYEQYF. The rearrangement uses TRBV28 and TRBJ2-7, with 11 bases that match TRBD1. CDR1 and CDR2 (germline): MDHEN, SYDVKM. CDR3 length equals 15 residues. The V gene end was trimmed by 4 bases and the J gene end by 4 bases; junction bases not matched to a gene: 6.

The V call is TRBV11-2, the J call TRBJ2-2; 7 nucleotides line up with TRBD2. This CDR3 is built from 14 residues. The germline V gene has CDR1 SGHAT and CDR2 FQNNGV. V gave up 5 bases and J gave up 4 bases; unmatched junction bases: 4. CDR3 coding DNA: TGTGCCAGCAGCCGGGGGGAGCGCACCGGGGAGCTGTTTTTT. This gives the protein CASSRGERTGELFF.